This TCR beta chain was observed in a study of Ad26.COV2.S vaccination and SARS-CoV-2 variants. Study-level background: Ad26.COV2.S, an intramuscular injection, was given once or twice 56 days apart.

Noted treatment: about 20 received Ad26.COV2.S at low or high dose, single or two shots; 5 received placebo; per-sample allocation not given. Sample collection was performed on day 63 after the first vaccine or placebo injection. General study points: Quantification of TCR breadth and depth may have yielded underestimates of total T cell responses. Spike-specific responses of CD8+ and CD4+ T cells were reported to display substantial breadth after vaccination. Participants in the vaccine arm had higher spike-specific TCR breadth; placebo recipients had lower.

Turning to this clone: Its matching antigen is unknown.

Assay used: immunoSEQ multiplex PCR; TCRdb lists only in-frame clones, some missing. Found here are 300,000 to 350,000 clones, roughly 90% of them singletons; the top ten hold about 5%. The J segment lost 9 bases and the V segment lost 8 bases, leaving 13 bases of the junction unmatched. Germline CDR1 reads MNHEY; CDR2 reads SMNVEV (reference sequence). This CDR3 spans 14 amino acids. Sequenced here: peripheral blood, sampled in a trial of Ad26.COV2.S vaccine versus placebo. The TCR sequence derives from a person between 18 and 59 years old who received the Ad26.COV2.S COVID-19 vaccine or a placebo. The rearrangement joins TRBV27 to TRBJ2-5; 9 nucleotides agree with TRBD2. CDR3 loop: CASGNLGLATAQYF. The CDR3, as DNA: TGTGCCAGCGGGAACCTGGGACTAGCTACAGCCCAGTACTTC.